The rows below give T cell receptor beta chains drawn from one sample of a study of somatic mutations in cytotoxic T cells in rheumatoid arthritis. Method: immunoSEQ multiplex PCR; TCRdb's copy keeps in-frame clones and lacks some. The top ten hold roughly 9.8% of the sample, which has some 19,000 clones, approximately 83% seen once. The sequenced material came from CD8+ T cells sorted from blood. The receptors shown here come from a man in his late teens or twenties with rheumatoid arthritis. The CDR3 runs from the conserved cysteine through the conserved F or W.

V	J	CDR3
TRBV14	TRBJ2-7	CASSPWTGLGYEQYF
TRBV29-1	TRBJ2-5	CSARGGGRSETQYF
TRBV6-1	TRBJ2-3	CASSEGGGGTDTQYF
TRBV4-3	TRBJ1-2	CASSGWGNNYGYTF
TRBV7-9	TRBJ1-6	CASSPTTGGFFSPLHF
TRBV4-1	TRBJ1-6	CASSPNDRGENSPLHF
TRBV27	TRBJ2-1	CACGTSGGLYNEQFF
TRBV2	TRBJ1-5	CASVINSNQPQHF
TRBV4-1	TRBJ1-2	CASSLGQLSNYGYTF
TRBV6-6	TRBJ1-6	CASFDRGNSPLHF
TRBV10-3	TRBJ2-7	CAISLDSYEQYF
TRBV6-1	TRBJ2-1	CASSEAGIVEEGYTNEQFF
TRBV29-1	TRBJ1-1	CSVERLGPRAEAFF
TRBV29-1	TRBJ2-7	CSGLFRRGLQSSYEQYF
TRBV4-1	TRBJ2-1	CASSQTGAYAFF
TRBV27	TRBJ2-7	CASSPAGGRYEQYF
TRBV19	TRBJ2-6	CASSIGFSGANVLTF